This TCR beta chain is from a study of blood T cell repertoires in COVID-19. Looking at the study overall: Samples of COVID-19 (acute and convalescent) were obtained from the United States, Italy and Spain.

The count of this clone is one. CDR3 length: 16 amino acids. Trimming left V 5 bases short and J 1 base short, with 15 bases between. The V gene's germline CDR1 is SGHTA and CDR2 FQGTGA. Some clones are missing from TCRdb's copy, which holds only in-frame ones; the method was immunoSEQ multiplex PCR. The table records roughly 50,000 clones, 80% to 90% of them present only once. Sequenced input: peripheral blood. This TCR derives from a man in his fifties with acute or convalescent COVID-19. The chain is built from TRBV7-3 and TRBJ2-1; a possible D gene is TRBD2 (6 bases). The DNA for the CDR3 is TGTGCCAGCAGCCTTTGGGAGGCATCGTCCTACAATGAGCAGTTCTTC. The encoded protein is CASSLWEASSYNEQFF.